Following are 9 T cell receptor beta chains from one sample sequenced in a study of neurological immune-mediated disorders. TCRdb recomputed calls from the 5' RACE reads with MiXCR, one row per CDR3 protein. The sample records 55,000 to 75,000 distinct CDR3 sequences, about 13% being singletons. Source material: PBMCs. These TCRs come from a woman aged 55-69 years with HTLV-1-associated myelopathy (HAM/TSP).

At least ten counts were recorded for this clonotype. The V call is TRBV5-1, the J call TRBJ2-5, with TRBD1 matching over 8 bases. The CDR3 extends over 13 amino acids. Germline V CDR1 and CDR2: SGHRS, YFSETQ. The V segment lost 5 bases and the J segment 4 bases; nucleotides outside the gene matches: 4. The chain's CDR3 is CASSSRGLETQYF. CDR3 coding DNA: TGCGCCAGCAGTTCCAGGGGGCTAGAGACCCAGTACTTC.

This clonotype was detected many times. This chain uses TRBV19 with TRBJ2-7; 11 bases align to TRBD2. Trimming removed 7 bases from V and 1 base from J; junction bases left unmatched: 18. Looked up from germline, CDR1 is LNHDA and CDR2 is SQIVND (reference sequence). This CDR3 region has 19 residues. The DNA for the CDR3 is TGTGCCAGTACCCCCGGGAGTACTAGCGGGAGAAAGGGTTCCTACGAGCAGTACTTC. It yields the protein CASTPGSTSGRKGSYEQYF.

This clonotype was counted many times. The chain is built from TRBV20-1 and TRBJ1-1, with a weak D call TRBD1 (5 bases). This CDR3 is built from 12 residues. The V end was cut by 4 bases, the J end by 11 bases, with 17 bases between. Germline assignment: CDR1 DFQATT and CDR2 SNEGSKA (reference sequence). The CDR3 sequence is CSATGGLTRAFF. CDR3 bases: TGCAGTGCTACTGGGGGACTCACTAGGGCTTTCTTT.

This clonotype has at least ten counts. The chain has TRBV7-9 and TRBJ2-1, with 8 nucleotides matching TRBD1. The CDR3 length is 14 residues. Per the germline V gene, CDR1 is SEHNR and CDR2 is FQNEAQ (reference sequence). The V gene end was trimmed by 5 bases and the J gene end by 5 bases; junction bases not matched to a gene: 5. The chain's CDR3 is CASSRTTGDNEQFF. In DNA form, the CDR3 reads TGTGCCAGCAGCCGAACGACAGGGGACAATGAGCAGTTCTTC.

A few counts support this clonotype. The V call is TRBV3-1, the J call TRBJ1-1; TRBD1 might be the D (6 bases). From germline, CDR1 is LGHDT and CDR2 YNNKEL (reference sequence). Trimming shortened V by 3 bases and J by 0 bases, and 8 bases separated the two germline ends. The CDR3 spans 14 residues. CDR3 in amino acids: CASSQAGVNTEAFF. CDR3 DNA sequence: TGTGCCAGCAGCCAGGCAGGGGTGAACACTGAAGCTTTCTTT.

This clonotype came up many times. This chain links TRBV7-2 with TRBJ1-1, with no clear D. The V gene's germline CDR1 is SGHTA and CDR2 FQGNSA. The CDR3 is made up of 14 amino acids. The ends were cut back, 5 bases at V and 10 bases at J, with 20 bases in the middle. The CDR3 is CASSQNRAQNAAFF. The CDR3 nucleotides read TGTGCCAGCAGCCAGAACCGGGCGCAGAATGCAGCTTTCTTT.

This clonotype was counted ten times or more. This rearrangement joins TRBV20-1 to TRBJ1-1; no clear D gene. The CDR3 covers 14 residues. Trimming removed 0 bases at V and 2 bases at J, with 10 bases between. The germline V gene encodes CDR1 DFQATT and CDR2 SNEGSKA (reference sequence). CDR3 nucleotide sequence: TGCAGTGCTAGAGATCGGAAATCTAACACTGAAGCTTTCTTT. Residues: CSARDRKSNTEAFF.

This clonotype was recorded many times. The chain links TRBV27 to TRBJ1-1, with D possibly TRBD1 on 5 matching bases. Trimming stripped 10 bases from V and 4 bases from J, with 16 bases between. Germline V gene data show CDR1 as MNHEY and CDR2 as SMNVEV (reference sequence). The CDR3 totals 13 residues. The CDR3 loop is CAIIAPGSTEAFF. In DNA form, the CDR3 reads TGTGCCATCATAGCCCCAGGGTCCACTGAAGCTTTCTTT.

V is TRBV5-6 and J is TRBJ2-1; TRBD2 matches at 13 bases. Germline V gene sequence: CDR1 SGHDT, CDR2 YYEEEE. The CDR3 covers 19 residues. J was trimmed by 0 bases and V by 3 bases; bases with no gene match: 9. Here the CDR3 DNA reads TGTGCCAGCAGCTCCTTACTAGCGGGAGGGAGCTCCTCCTACAATGAGCAGTTCTTC. Amino acids: CASSSLLAGGSSSYNEQFF.